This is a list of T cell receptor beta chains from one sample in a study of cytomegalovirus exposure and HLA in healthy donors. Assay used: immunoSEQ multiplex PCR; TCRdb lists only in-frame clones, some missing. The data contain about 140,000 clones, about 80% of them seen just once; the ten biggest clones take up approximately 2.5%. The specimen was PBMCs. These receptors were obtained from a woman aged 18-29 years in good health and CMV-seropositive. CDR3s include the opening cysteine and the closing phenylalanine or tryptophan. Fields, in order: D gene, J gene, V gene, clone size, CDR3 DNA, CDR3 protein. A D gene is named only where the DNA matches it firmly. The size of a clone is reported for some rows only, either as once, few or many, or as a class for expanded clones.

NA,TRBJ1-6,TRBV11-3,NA,TGTGCCAGCAGACCAACAGGGCTGAATTCACCCCTCCACTTT,CASRPTGLNSPLHF
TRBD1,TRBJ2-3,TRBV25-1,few,TGTGCCAGCAGAAGGACAGGGAACACAGATACGCAGTATTTT,CASRRTGNTDTQYF
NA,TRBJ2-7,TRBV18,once,TGTGCCAGCTCACCACTCCAGGGCTCGGGCGAGCAGTACTTC,CASSPLQGSGEQYF
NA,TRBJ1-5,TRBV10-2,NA,TGCGCCAGCAGTGAAAGCGGAACAGATCAGCCCCAGCATTTT,CASSESGTDQPQHF
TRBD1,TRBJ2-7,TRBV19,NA,TGTGCCAGTAGTATGACCGGGACAGGGGGTCGCGAGCAGTACTTC,CASSMTGTGGREQYF
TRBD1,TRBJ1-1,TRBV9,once,TGTGCCAGCAGCGGACAGGGGGCAAGTCCCTGGCAAATGAACACTGAAGCTTTCTTT,CASSGQGASPWQMNTEAFF
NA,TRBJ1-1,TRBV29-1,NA,TGCAGCGTTGAAGGACGCCAGGGGAACACTGAAGCTTTCTTT,CSVEGRQGNTEAFF
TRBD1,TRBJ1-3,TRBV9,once,TGTGCCAGCAGCGTAGGAGGGACAGGGGAGATAGGAAACACCATATATTTT,CASSVGGTGEIGNTIYF
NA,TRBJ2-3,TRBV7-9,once,TGTGCCAGCAGCCTACTTTCCACAGATACGCAGTATTTT,CASSLLSTDTQYF
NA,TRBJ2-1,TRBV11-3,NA,TGTGCCAGCAGCTTAAGGCAGGGGAACCACAATGAGCAGTTCTTC,CASSLRQGNHNEQFF
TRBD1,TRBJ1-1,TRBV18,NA,TGTGCCAGCTCACGATACAGGGGCGACACTGAAGCTTTCTTT,CASSRYRGDTEAFF
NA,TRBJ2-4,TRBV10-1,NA,TGCGCCAGCAGTGAGTCACTAGCCAAAAACATTCAGTACTTC,CASSESLAKNIQYF
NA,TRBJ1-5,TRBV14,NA,TGTGCCAGCAGCCAAGGGCTAGAACAGCCCCAGCATTTT,CASSQGLEQPQHF
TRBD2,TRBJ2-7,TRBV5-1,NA,TGCGCCAGCAGCTCCGGACTAGCGCGCCCCTACGAGCAGTACTTC,CASSSGLARPYEQYF
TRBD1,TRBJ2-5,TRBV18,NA,TGTGCCAGCTCACCGGACAGGGGCGGGGAGGCCCAGTACTTC,CASSPDRGGEAQYF
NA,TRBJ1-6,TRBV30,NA,TGTGCCTGGAGTGAGGGGAATAATTCACCCCTCCACTTT,CAWSEGNNSPLHF
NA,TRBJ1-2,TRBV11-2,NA,TGTGCCAGCAGCTTAGGGGCGACGGCCTATGGCTACACCTTC,CASSLGATAYGYTF
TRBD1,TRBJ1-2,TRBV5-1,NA,TGCGCCAGCAGCTTTCAGGGGGCTCGTGGCTACACCTTC,CASSFQGARGYTF
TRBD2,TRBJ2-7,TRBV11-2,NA,TGTGCCAGCGCCGCGATAGCGGGGGGGCGGTACGAGCAGTACTTC,CASAAIAGGRYEQYF
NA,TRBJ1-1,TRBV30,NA,TGTGCCTGGAGAGGAAAGGGGGGGTACGTGAACACTGAAGCTTTCTTT,CAWRGKGGYVNTEAFF